This TCR beta chain was identified during a study of blood T cell repertoires in COVID-19. Assay used: immunoSEQ multiplex PCR; TCRdb lists only in-frame clones, some missing. The sample lists about 80,000 clones, 75% to 85% seen once, with around a tenth in the top ten. The CDR3 has 15 residues. Looked up from germline, CDR1 is SEHNR and CDR2 is FQNEAQ (reference sequence). Germline trimming cut 9 bases from V and 4 bases from J; bases unmatched to any gene: 13. Enrolled during active infection, Seattle patients were then followed longitudinally. Specimen: peripheral blood. This receptor was obtained from a man aged 50 to 59 with COVID-19, enrolled during active disease. V and J are TRBV7-9 and TRBJ1-1, with 8 bases aligning to TRBD1. The CDR3 loop reads CASTKTGAGSTEAFF. The CDR3 DNA follows: TGTGCCAGTACTAAGACAGGGGCGGGAAGCACTGAAGCTTTCTTT.